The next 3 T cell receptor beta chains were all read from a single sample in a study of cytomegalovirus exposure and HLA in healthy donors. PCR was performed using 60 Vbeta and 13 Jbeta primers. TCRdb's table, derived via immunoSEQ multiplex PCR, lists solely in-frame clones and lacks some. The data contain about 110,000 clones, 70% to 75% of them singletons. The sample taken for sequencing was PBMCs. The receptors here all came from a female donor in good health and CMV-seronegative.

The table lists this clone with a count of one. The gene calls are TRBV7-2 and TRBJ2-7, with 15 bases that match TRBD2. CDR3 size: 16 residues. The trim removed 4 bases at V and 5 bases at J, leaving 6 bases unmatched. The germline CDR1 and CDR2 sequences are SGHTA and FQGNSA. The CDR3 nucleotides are TGTGCCAGCAGCTCCGGACTAGCGGGAGGGATGAACGAGCAGTACTTC. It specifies CASSSGLAGGMNEQYF.

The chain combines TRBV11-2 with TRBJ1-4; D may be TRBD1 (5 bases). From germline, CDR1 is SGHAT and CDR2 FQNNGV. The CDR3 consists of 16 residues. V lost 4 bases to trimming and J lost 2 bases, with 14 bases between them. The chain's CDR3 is CASSYTGGVTNEKLFF. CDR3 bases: TGTGCCAGCAGCTATACCGGAGGGGTGACTAATGAAAAACTGTTTTTT.

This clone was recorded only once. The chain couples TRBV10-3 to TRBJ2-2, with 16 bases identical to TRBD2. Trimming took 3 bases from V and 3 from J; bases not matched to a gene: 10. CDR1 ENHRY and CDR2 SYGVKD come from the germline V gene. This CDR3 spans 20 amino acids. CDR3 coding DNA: TGTGCCATCAGTGACCTGGTCGGGACTAGCGGGAGGGCCCACACCGGGGAGCTGTTTTTT. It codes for CAISDLVGTSGRAHTGELFF.